These T cell receptor beta chains were read from a single sample in a study of T cells in Graves' hyperthyroidism and ophthalmopathy. TCRdb fed the multiplex PCR reads into MiXCR, producing one record per CDR3 protein. The profile shows 700,000 or so distinct CDR3 sequences, about 17% of them singletons. Sequencing input: blood. The receptors originated from a man younger than 30 with Graves' hyperthyroidism. Each CDR3 is given without its conserved first and last residue. Each record gives: J gene, V gene, CDR3 protein.

J gene: TRBJ2-1
V gene: TRBV18
CDR3 protein: ASSPSRAYNEQF

J gene: TRBJ2-7
V gene: TRBV5-1
CDR3 protein: ASRPTGGSSYEQY

J gene: TRBJ2-5
V gene: TRBV20-1
CDR3 protein: SARTSGRVGPETQY

J gene: TRBJ2-7
V gene: TRBV28
CDR3 protein: ASDQGSYEQY

J gene: TRBJ1-1
V gene: TRBV12-3/TRBV12-4
CDR3 protein: ASSLREQNTEAF

J gene: TRBJ2-1
V gene: TRBV7-2
CDR3 protein: ASSLAVAGGEQF

J gene: TRBJ2-1
V gene: TRBV29-1
CDR3 protein: SVELTDGVGDSNAGEQF

J gene: TRBJ2-1
V gene: TRBV6-9
CDR3 protein: ASIRTSGWNHEQF

J gene: TRBJ2-1
V gene: TRBV28
CDR3 protein: ASSQGGGPNEQF

J gene: TRBJ2-3
V gene: TRBV27
CDR3 protein: ASSFLWSGEITDTQY

J gene: TRBJ2-3
V gene: TRBV28
CDR3 protein: ASSLAGLAGVLATDTQY

J gene: TRBJ2-7
V gene: TRBV20-1
CDR3 protein: SARELASSSYEQY

J gene: TRBJ2-7
V gene: TRBV28
CDR3 protein: ASRQALSYEQY

J gene: TRBJ2-5
V gene: TRBV11-2
CDR3 protein: ASSSRTSGDQETQY

J gene: TRBJ1-4
V gene: TRBV5-1
CDR3 protein: ASSLRTNEKLF

J gene: TRBJ2-2
V gene: TRBV19
CDR3 protein: ASSNGLAGTGELF

J gene: TRBJ2-7
V gene: TRBV4-1
CDR3 protein: ASSLGDSLSSYEQY

J gene: TRBJ2-3
V gene: TRBV6-6
CDR3 protein: ASSYSRGWGLNTQY

J gene: TRBJ1-1
V gene: TRBV5-1
CDR3 protein: ASRNTKNTEAF

J gene: TRBJ1-2
V gene: TRBV19
CDR3 protein: ASSWDKAYGYT

J gene: TRBJ2-7
V gene: TRBV5-4
CDR3 protein: ASSYVMEGEQY

J gene: TRBJ2-4
V gene: TRBV19
CDR3 protein: ASSIEMGASAKNIQY

J gene: TRBJ2-1
V gene: TRBV15
CDR3 protein: ATSRGISDEQF

J gene: TRBJ2-5
V gene: TRBV6-2/TRBV6-3
CDR3 protein: ASSLDRGSGETQY

J gene: TRBJ1-1
V gene: TRBV5-1
CDR3 protein: ASSLGSDTEAF

J gene: TRBJ1-5
V gene: TRBV4-3
CDR3 protein: ASSHRVSNQPQH

J gene: TRBJ1-5
V gene: TRBV3-2
CDR3 protein: ASSHPPSRTVYSNQPQH

J gene: TRBJ2-7
V gene: TRBV20-1
CDR3 protein: SGLVGGAKYEQY

J gene: TRBJ1-1
V gene: TRBV10-2
CDR3 protein: ASSDTVNTEAF

J gene: TRBJ2-3
V gene: TRBV30
CDR3 protein: AWRRGRLADTQY

J gene: TRBJ1-2
V gene: TRBV18
CDR3 protein: ASSNSNYGYT

J gene: TRBJ2-7
V gene: TRBV6-2/TRBV6-3
CDR3 protein: ASSTTSYEQY

J gene: TRBJ2-5
V gene: TRBV6-1
CDR3 protein: ASSGWDRQTQY

J gene: TRBJ1-2
V gene: TRBV3-1
CDR3 protein: ASSQVPRDGYT

J gene: TRBJ2-2
V gene: TRBV6-5
CDR3 protein: ASSYNTGELF

J gene: TRBJ2-3
V gene: TRBV5-4
CDR3 protein: ASSDSGRMTDTQY

J gene: TRBJ1-1
V gene: TRBV30
CDR3 protein: AWEMAGEGTEAF

J gene: TRBJ2-3
V gene: TRBV6-1
CDR3 protein: ASSELHRGGPDTQY

J gene: TRBJ1-6
V gene: TRBV18
CDR3 protein: ASSRGQGATSPLH

J gene: TRBJ2-5
V gene: TRBV7-9
CDR3 protein: ASSLERAGGETQY

J gene: TRBJ1-1
V gene: TRBV5-8
CDR3 protein: ASSRRGGENTEAF

J gene: TRBJ2-3
V gene: TRBV28
CDR3 protein: ASTEYSTDTQY

J gene: TRBJ2-7
V gene: TRBV28
CDR3 protein: ASFGRGAYEQY